This T cell receptor beta chain was sequenced during a study of blood T cell repertoires in COVID-19. Study as a whole: Italy, Spain and the United States were the sources of the convalescent and acute COVID-19 samples.

Seattle cases were enrolled at active infection and followed longitudinally. Sequencing was performed with immunoSEQ multiplex PCR; in TCRdb, only in-frame clones are kept and a portion is missing. The sample contains some 520,000 clones, 89% of which appear only once. Germline V CDR1 and CDR2: MNHNY, SVGAGI (reference sequence). V was clipped by 2 bases and J by 7 bases; unmatched bases: 7. This CDR3 is built from 14 residues. The genes are TRBV6-6 and TRBJ1-2; 7 bases are shared with TRBD1. The source is a man younger than 30 with COVID-19, enrolled during active disease. Sequences were obtained from peripheral blood. The CDR3 here is CASSYEGAAGGYTF. In DNA form, the CDR3 reads TGTGCCAGCAGTTACGAGGGGGCCGCCGGTGGCTACACCTTC.